These 10 T cell receptor beta chains share one sample of origin, sequenced in a study of blood T cells in healthy people across ages (dated by TCRdb to between 2014 and 2017). Library creation used 5' RACE. The reads were generated on an Illumina HiSeq 2500. A second 7 to 11 cycle PCR used a sample-barcoded 5' primer and a J-beta primer mix. TCRdb reprocessing: public reads trimmed at Q25 with fastp, clones called with MiXCR, in-frame beta chains kept. Under each unique CDR3 protein, matching rows form one entry showing the most common genes and DNA. This sample has about 750,000 distinct CDR3 sequences in its table, and around half of those were observed once. The ten largest account for around 40% of the sample. Sequencing was performed on blood. The receptors stem from an elderly man in good health.

This chain joins TRBV20-1 and TRBJ2-1, with D possibly called TRBD1 or TRBD2 (5 bases each). V was clipped by 4 bases and J by 1 base, with 14 bases between them. CDR1 is DFQATT, CDR2 SNEGSKA, per germline (reference sequence). The CDR3 has 15 residues. This CDR3 reads CSAKGDPKSYNEQFF. CDR3 sequence (DNA): TGCAGTGCTAAAGGGGACCCGAAATCCTACAATGAGCAGTTCTTC.

The chain has TRBV12-3 or TRBV12-4 and TRBJ2-5, with 9 nucleotides matching TRBD1. The CDR3 extends over 14 amino acids. V lost 8 bases and J lost 11; bases outside the gene matches: 15. The CDR3 sequence is CASGGQGLYNEQYF. The CDR3 DNA reads TGTGCCAGCGGGGGACAGGGACTTTACAATGAGCAGTACTTC.

V usage is TRBV15 and J usage is TRBJ2-5, with unresolved D. The closer fit of TRBJ2-7 to the DNA end suggests the J call may be wrong. The CDR3 loop spans 15 amino acids. The germline gives CDR1 LNHNV, CDR2 YYDKDF (reference sequence). Here the CDR3 DNA reads TGTGCCACCAGCAGTGCTCCTGATCGCAGTTACGAGCAGTACTTC. This sequence encodes CATSSAPDRSYEQYF.

As DNA, the CDR3 is TGTGCCAGTAGTAATCTCGGAGACAGATACGCGTATTTT. Its protein is CASSNLGDRYAYF. The chain carries TRBV19 and TRBJ2-3; D is perhaps TRBD1 (5 bases). From germline, CDR1 is LNHDA and CDR2 SQIVND (reference sequence). V lost 4 bases, J lost 14 bases, and 19 bases lay in between. The CDR3 length is 13 residues. The full variable domain, its missing parts supplied by reference TRBV19 and TRBJ2-3, is DGGITQSPKYLFRKEGQNVTLSCEQNLNHDAMYWYRQDPGQGLRLIYYSQIVNDFQKGDIAEGYSVSREKKESFPLTVTSAQKNPTAFYLCASSNLGDRYAYFGPGTRLTVL.

A few counts support this clonotype. This rearrangement joins TRBV4-1 to TRBJ2-7; 7 bases map to TRBD2. Germline-derived CDR1 and CDR2 are MGHRA and YSYEKL. Trimming took 0 bases from V and 2 from J; bases not matched to a gene: 7. This CDR3 region has 16 residues. CDR3 sequence reads: CASSQDMGREPYEQYF. CDR3 bases: TGCGCCAGCAGCCAAGATATGGGGAGGGAACCCTACGAGCAGTACTTC.

In the case of this clonotype: One base away lies a much larger clone, so this may be a sequencing read error. The chain couples TRBV7-3 to TRBJ2-3, with 8 bases lining up with TRBD2. The CDR3 loop spans 16 amino acids. With 2 bases clipped from V and 5 bases from J, the junction kept 9 bases outside the gene matches. CDR1 and CDR2 from the germline V gene are SGHTA and FQGTGA. The CDR3 DNA sequence: TGTGCCAGCAGCTTATACCCAGCGGGAGTTAGAGATACGCAGTATTTT. The encoded protein is CASSLYPAGVRDTQYF.

This sequence joins TRBV18 and TRBJ2-3; 7 nucleotides line up with TRBD2. The trim removed 1 base at V and 6 bases at J, leaving 10 bases unmatched. CDR1 is KGHSH, CDR2 LQKENI, per germline. The CDR3 length is 16 residues. CDR3 nucleotides: TGTGCCAGCTCACCACTTGGGGCCGGACTAGTTGATACGCAGTATTTT. This gives the protein CASSPLGAGLVDTQYF.

This clonotype came up once. This chain joins TRBV10-2 and TRBJ2-3; 9 bases match TRBD2. The CDR3 has 17 residues. Trimming took 1 base from V and 14 from J; bases not matched to a gene: 19. Per germline, CDR1 WSHSY and CDR2 SAAADI. This chain's CDR3 is CASSEWGSGRDHRYAYF. The CDR3 DNA is TGCGCCAGCAGTGAGTGGGGTAGCGGGAGAGATCACAGATACGCGTATTTT.

The chain employs TRBV7-2 and TRBJ2-5, with D possibly called TRBD1 or TRBD2 (5 bases each). The last part of the DNA fits TRBJ2-7 better; the J call may be wrong. This CDR3 has 14 amino acids. Germline loops: CDR1 SGHTA, CDR2 FQGNSA. The CDR3 DNA follows: TGTGCCAGCAGCAAGTCGGGACCCACCTACGAGCAGTACTTC. Residues: CASSKSGPTYEQYF.

The chain links TRBV12-3 or TRBV12-4 to TRBJ2-1; possible D gene TRBD2, 6 bases. CDR3 length equals 14 residues. With 3 bases removed from V and 9 bases from J, the gap between germline ends came to 15 bases. The CDR3 loop reads CASSLARDWVEQFF. As DNA, the CDR3 is TGTGCCAGCAGTTTGGCCCGGGACTGGGTTGAGCAGTTCTTC.